A single sample gave rise to the 5 T cell receptor beta chains below, sequenced in a study of human T cells and chemical hapten exposure. Each CDR3 protein is one row after TCRdb ran MiXCR on the RACE reads. The sample has roughly 380,000 distinct CDR3 sequences, about 5.1% seen once; the top ten hold around 2.6%. Time point defined: pre-sensitization, week 0. Treatment noted: therapeutic diphenylcyclopropenone sensitization with weekly scalp DPC. The source was whole blood, collected in connection with sensitization to the hapten diphenylcyclopropenone (DPC). The receptors shown here come from a woman aged 45 to 65 with alopecia areata. Some clones in this sample may be carry-over from other donors' samples.

This clonotype showed up just a few times. The genes are TRBV6-5 and TRBJ1-2; possible D gene TRBD1, 5 bases. CDR1 and CDR2 (germline): MNHEY, SVGAGI. The CDR3 loop spans 12 amino acids. The ends were cut back, 5 bases at V and 9 bases at J, with 13 bases in the middle. CDR3 loop: CASSPPRGRYTF. Here the CDR3 DNA reads TGTGCCAGCAGTCCCCCGAGGGGACGCTACACCTTC.

V usage is TRBV15 and J usage is TRBJ1-1; no clear D gene. V was pared by 0 bases and J by 0 bases, with 5 bases between. The CDR3 loop spans 14 amino acids. Per the germline V gene, CDR1 is LNHNV and CDR2 is YYDKDF (reference sequence). Here the CDR3 reads CATSRDLVNTEAFF. The CDR3 bases are TGTGCCACCAGCAGAGATTTGGTGAACACTGAAGCTTTCTTT.

This clonotype was detected many times. This sequence joins TRBV20-1 and TRBJ1-6; D not certain. Trimming removed 4 bases from V and 6 bases from J, with 7 bases in between. CDR3 length: 12 residues. Germline assignment: CDR1 DFQATT and CDR2 SNEGSKA (reference sequence). The CDR3 DNA sequence: TGCAGTGCTACTTTTCCTAATTCACCCCTCCACTTT. Translation gives CSATFPNSPLHF.

The chain has TRBV13 and TRBJ2-1, with TRBD2 identical over 7 bases. Trimming removed 0 bases from V and 4 bases from J; junction bases left unmatched: 6. Germline lookup yields CDR1 PRHDT and CDR2 FYEKMQ (reference sequence). This CDR3 is built from 16 residues. Written as DNA, the CDR3 is TGTGCCAGCAGCTTAGGAGGCGGGGGAAATTACAATGAGCAGTTCTTC. This codes for CASSLGGGGNYNEQFF.

At least ten counts were recorded for this clonotype. This chain joins TRBV2 and TRBJ2-6; D possibly corresponds to TRBD2 (5 bases). The CDR3 is made up of 15 amino acids. Trimming stripped 3 bases from V and 2 bases from J, with 8 bases between. Germline V gene data show CDR1 as SNHLY and CDR2 as FYNNEI. The CDR3 reads CASSEGSTGANVLTF. The CDR3 DNA sequence: TGTGCCAGCAGTGAGGGGAGCACTGGGGCCAACGTCCTGACTTTC.